A single TCR beta chain is shown here with its context. The data belong to a study of T cell responses to AZD1222 COVID-19 vaccine. The CDR3 has 15 amino acids. Germline V gives CDR1 LGHDT, CDR2 YNNKEL (reference sequence). The junction had 6 bases not matched to a gene; V was cut back by 4 bases and J by 7 bases. Method: immunoSEQ multiplex PCR; TCRdb's copy keeps in-frame clones and lacks some. This table has some 150,000 clones, roughly nine tenths appearing once. This chain joins TRBV3-1 (or the pseudogene TRBV3-2) and TRBJ1-6, with 8 bases identical to TRBD1. The specimen comprised peripheral blood, sampled on day 0 of AZD1222 vaccination. The source is an adult in good health. DNA of the CDR3: TGTGCCAGCAGCCCGGGACAGGCCACAAATTCACCCCTCCACTTT. Translation gives CASSPGQATNSPLHF.